Listed below are T cell receptor beta chains from one sample, sequenced in a study of T cells after yellow fever vaccination. Via MiXCR, TCRdb re-called the 5' RACE reads, giving one row per CDR3 protein. Of about 340,000 distinct CDR3 sequences listed, around 12% are singletons. The sample consisted of CD4+ T cells sorted from PBMCs, taken 15 days after the yellow fever booster vaccination. These receptors all come from a man in his late teens or twenties who received the YFV17D yellow fever vaccine. CDR3s include the opening cysteine and the closing phenylalanine or tryptophan. Fields, in order: J gene, clone size, D gene, V gene, CDR3 DNA, CDR3 protein. The D gene is left open where the match is weak. For some rows the clone size is stated as once, few or many, or as a class when expanded; others skip it.

TRBJ1-1 | NA | NA | TRBV7-2 | TGTGCCAGCAGCCGGGATATGAACACTGAAGCTTTCTTT | CASSRDMNTEAFF
TRBJ2-5 | many | NA | TRBV12-3/TRBV12-4 | TGTGCCAGCAGTTTCCTACGGACAGAAGAGACCCAGTACTTC | CASSFLRTEETQYF
TRBJ2-3 | NA | NA | TRBV21-1 | TGTGCCAGCAGCAATGATGGGGTGACAGGGGACCCAGATACGCAGTATTTT | CASSNDGVTGDPDTQYF
TRBJ1-4 | NA | NA | TRBV27 | TGTGCCAGCGGAGCCTTAGGGGGAACTAATGAAAAACTGTTTTTT | CASGALGGTNEKLFF
TRBJ2-3 | many | TRBD2 | TRBV12-3/TRBV12-4 | TGTGCCAGCAGTTTCAGCGGGGGTACAGATACGCAGTATTTT | CASSFSGGTDTQYF
TRBJ1-2 | few | NA | TRBV5-4 | TGTGCCAGCAGCTTGGGAGTGCAGAACTATGGCTACACCTTC | CASSLGVQNYGYTF
TRBJ1-1 | few | TRBD1 | TRBV7-2 | TGTGCCAGCAGCTTAGCGACAGGGACTGAAGCTTTCTTT | CASSLATGTEAFF
TRBJ2-5 | few | NA | TRBV2 | TGTGCCAGCAGGCAGGGGTCAGAGACCCAGTACTTC | CASRQGSETQYF
TRBJ2-3 | NA | NA | TRBV27 | TGTGCCAGCACTACGTTGGGCGACCTACGAACGTATTTT | CASTTLGDLRTYF
TRBJ2-3 | few | NA | TRBV4-3 | TGCGCCAGCAGCTATGGGCCCGGAGGTACAGATACGCAGTATTTT | CASSYGPGGTDTQYF